One sample yielded the 27 T cell receptor beta chains listed below, sequenced in a study of shared clonotypes between healthy human individuals. Only in-frame clones appear in the TCRdb table, and some are missing; sequencing was by immunoSEQ multiplex PCR. The sample records roughly 850,000 clones, around 96% being singletons. Naive CD8 isolation took CD45RO-negative cells positively selected for CCR7 and excluded terminally differentiated effector memory CD45RA+ cells. Sequencing was carried out using naive CD8+ T cells sorted from blood. The receptors stem from a man aged 25-45 years in good health.

This chain links TRBV19 with TRBJ2-5, with D hard to call. Germline CDR1 LNHDA, CDR2 SQIVND (reference sequence). The CDR3 is 15 amino acids. V lost 5 bases and J 4 bases, leaving 17 bases between the germline ends. CDR3 region: CASSPMYRAGETQYF. CDR3 nucleotide sequence: TGTGCCAGTAGTCCTATGTATAGGGCAGGAGAGACCCAGTACTTC.

The chain couples TRBV13 to TRBJ1-2; D gene uncertain. Trimming removed 2 bases at V and 4 bases at J, with 14 bases between. Germline V gene lookup returns CDR1 PRHDT and CDR2 FYEKMQ (reference sequence). The CDR3 is made up of 15 amino acids. The CDR3 protein is CASSLSGRIGYGYTF. The CDR3 DNA sequence: TGTGCCAGCAGCTTATCCGGACGGATCGGCTATGGCTACACCTTC.

With regard to this clone: Different DNA sequences within this sample yield the same CDR3. The chain uses TRBV7-9 and TRBJ1-5; D remains unclear. Trimming stripped 5 bases from V and 0 bases from J, with 5 bases between. Per the germline V gene, CDR1 is SEHNR and CDR2 is FQNEAQ (reference sequence). The CDR3 has 13 residues. In DNA, the CDR3 is TGTGCCAGCAGCCCAAATAGCAATCAGCCCCAGCATTTT. This encodes CASSPNSNQPQHF. Full variable domain (missing parts from reference TRBV7-9 and TRBJ1-5): DTGVSQNPRHKITKRGQNVTFRCDPISEHNRLYWYRQTLGQGPEFLTYFQNEAQLEKSRLLSDRFSAERPKGSFSTLEIQRTEQGDSAMYLCASSPNSNQPQHFGDGTRLSIL.

V gene TRBV7-2 combines with J gene TRBJ1-1; D remains ambiguous. This CDR3 is built from 14 residues. V lost 5 bases to trimming and J lost 4 bases, with 14 bases between them. CDR1 SGHTA and CDR2 FQGNSA come from the germline V gene. The CDR3 is CASSRPGRGTEAFF. CDR3 nucleotide sequence: TGTGCCAGCAGCCGTCCTGGTCGCGGCACTGAAGCTTTCTTT.

This chain joins TRBV7-2 and TRBJ2-6; tentative D call: TRBD2 (6 bases). The CDR3 has 18 residues. Germline V gene data show CDR1 as SGHTA and CDR2 as FQGNSA. Trimming took 4 bases from V and 4 from J, leaving 20 bases between them. The CDR3 DNA follows: TGTGCCAGCAGCTCTCGACTAGTAACATCGGGAGGGGCCAACGTCCTGACTTTC. The encoded protein is CASSSRLVTSGGANVLTF.

The V and J genes are TRBV19 and TRBJ2-3; possible D gene TRBD1, 6 bases. V shed 2 bases and J shed 1 base, with 13 bases lying between them. The CDR3 covers 16 residues. Germline lookup yields CDR1 LNHDA and CDR2 SQIVND (reference sequence). CDR3 protein: CASSINRALGTDTQYF. DNA of the CDR3: TGTGCCAGTAGTATAAACAGGGCTTTGGGCACAGATACGCAGTATTTT.

V and J are TRBV7-9 and TRBJ2-3, with TRBD1 matching 7 bases. The germline CDR1 and CDR2 sequences are SEHNR and FQNEAQ (reference sequence). With V trimmed by 4 bases and J by 0 bases, 4 bases remained unmatched. The CDR3 contains 15 residues. CDR3 protein: CASSSGTVSTDTQYF. CDR3 nucleotide sequence: TGTGCCAGCAGCTCCGGGACAGTTAGCACAGATACGCAGTATTTT.

The chain joins TRBV7-6 to TRBJ2-1; 8 bases are a match to TRBD2. Germline V gene sequence: CDR1 SGHVS, CDR2 FNYEAQ. The CDR3 has 16 amino acids. Losses at the gene ends were 1 base for V and 5 bases for J; bases not matched to a gene: 7. CDR3 amino acids: CASSLGSGGRHNEQFF. The CDR3 DNA is TGTGCCAGCAGCTTAGGTTCGGGAGGGCGGCACAATGAGCAGTTCTTC. Full variable domain (outside the CDR3, taken from reference TRBV7-6 and TRBJ2-1): GAGVSQSPRYKVTKRGQDVALRCDPISGHVSLYWYRQALGQGPEFLTYFNYEAQQDKSGLPNDRFSAERPEGSISTLTIQRTEQRDSAMYRCASSLGSGGRHNEQFFGPGTRLTVL.

This rearrangement joins TRBV7-9 to TRBJ2-7, with D maybe TRBD2 (5 bases). Trimming left V 4 bases short and J 1 base short, with 8 bases between. The length of the CDR3 is 13 residues. The germline gives CDR1 SEHNR, CDR2 FQNEAQ (reference sequence). Written as DNA, the CDR3 is TGTGCCAGCAGCTGGGAGCAGTCCTACGAGCAGTACTTC. Residues: CASSWEQSYEQYF. Supplemented by reference TRBV7-9 and TRBJ2-7, the full variable domain reads DTGVSQNPRHKITKRGQNVTFRCDPISEHNRLYWYRQTLGQGPEFLTYFQNEAQLEKSRLLSDRFSAERPKGSFSTLEIQRTEQGDSAMYLCASSWEQSYEQYFGPGTRLTVT.

CDR3 nucleotide sequence: TGCGCCAGCAGCCTGCTCCGGACAGGGGAAGAGACCCAGTACTTC. Translating it yields CASSLLRTGEETQYF. V is TRBV4-1 and J is TRBJ2-5; 9 nucleotides agree with TRBD1. The CDR3 runs 15 residues. Per the germline V gene, CDR1 is MGHRA and CDR2 is YSYEKL. Trimming removed 4 bases from V and 3 bases from J; junction bases left unmatched: 6.

The V call is TRBV7-8, the J call TRBJ2-5; 7 bases agree with TRBD1. Germline CDR1 and CDR2: SGHVS and FQNEAQ. V was clipped by 1 base and J by 1 base; unmatched bases: 15. The CDR3 consists of 19 residues. The CDR3 coding sequence is TGTGCCAGCAGCTTAGAGTTGAAGGGGACAGCTGAACCCCAAGAGACCCAGTACTTC. It specifies CASSLELKGTAEPQETQYF.

This chain connects TRBV27 to TRBJ2-7; maybe TRBD1 (6 bases). Germline CDR1 and CDR2: MNHEY and SMNVEV (reference sequence). V was shortened by 6 bases and J by 6 bases, with 21 bases between the two germline ends. CDR3 size: 15 residues. The DNA of the CDR3 is TGTGCCAGCAGCCCACCGGGACACGGACTTAGCGAGCAGTACTTC. Translation gives CASSPPGHGLSEQYF.

This clone was seen a few times. The chain joins TRBV15 to TRBJ2-2; either TRBD1 or TRBD2 may supply D (5 bases each). The V and J ends lost 2 bases and 3 bases respectively, with 13 bases between them. The CDR3 covers 16 residues. Germline CDR1 and CDR2: LNHNV and YYDKDF (reference sequence). The CDR3 region has the DNA TGTGCCACCAGCAGAAACTGGGGGTGGGACACCGGGGAGCTGTTTTTT. This gives the protein CATSRNWGWDTGELFF.

The CDR3 is CASSLTSGSAYEQYF. In DNA, the CDR3 is TGTGCCAGCAGTTTGACTAGCGGGAGTGCATACGAGCAGTACTTC. The J gene is TRBJ2-7, the V gene TRBV27, with 12 bases aligning to TRBD2. CDR3 length equals 15 residues. The germline V gene encodes CDR1 MNHEY and CDR2 SMNVEV (reference sequence). The J segment lost 4 bases and the V segment lost 3 bases, leaving 4 bases of the junction unmatched.

The J gene is TRBJ2-2, the V gene TRBV4-1; D remains unclear. Looked up from germline, CDR1 is MGHRA and CDR2 is YSYEKL. The CDR3 consists of 15 residues. Trimming removed 2 bases from V and 4 bases from J, with 11 bases in between. As DNA, the CDR3 is TGCGCCAGCAGCCAAATCCTATCTGCCACCGGGGAGCTGTTTTTT. Translation: CASSQILSATGELFF.

The chain links TRBV29-1 to TRBJ2-1, with a possible D match to TRBD2 (5 bases). Germline CDR1 is SQVTM and CDR2 is ANQGSEA. CDR3 length: 13 amino acids. V was shortened by 8 bases and J by 5 bases, with 16 bases between the two germline ends. The CDR3 spells CSLRVGLHNEQFF. The CDR3, as DNA: TGCAGCCTGAGGGTGGGGTTACACAATGAGCAGTTCTTC.

This chain uses TRBV5-4 with TRBJ2-7; D is unresolved. Germline loops: CDR1 SGHNT, CDR2 YYREEE (reference sequence). The CDR3 runs 16 residues. Deletions cut 4 bases from V and 0 bases from J, with 17 bases between. CDR3 coding DNA: TGTGCCAGCAGCATGGGCGTGGGAACCAGCTCCTACGAGCAGTACTTC. Its protein product is CASSMGVGTSSYEQYF.

This sequence joins TRBV6-5 and TRBJ2-7; 9 bases are shared with TRBD2. The V and J ends lost 5 bases and 6 bases, in that order; junction bases with no gene match: 11. The CDR3 totals 15 residues. In germline, CDR1 is MNHEY, CDR2 SVGAGI. CDR3 sequence: CASSTLSGSNSEQYF. The CDR3 region has the DNA TGTGCCAGCAGTACCCTTAGCGGGAGTAATTCCGAGCAGTACTTC.

V and J are TRBV7-2 and TRBJ1-2, with 7 bases identical to TRBD1. The CDR3 runs to 16 residues. The V gene end was trimmed by 1 base and the J gene end by 2 bases; junction bases not matched to a gene: 7. Germline V gene sequence: CDR1 SGHTA, CDR2 FQGNSA. The CDR3 protein is CASSLVSMGQNYGYTF. The CDR3 nucleotides are TGTGCCAGCAGCTTAGTATCAATGGGACAGAACTATGGCTACACCTTC.

The chain couples TRBV27 to TRBJ1-2; 9 nucleotides line up with TRBD1. J lost 0 bases, V lost 5 bases, and 4 bases had no gene match. CDR3 length equals 15 residues. Germline-derived CDR1 and CDR2 are MNHEY and SMNVEV (reference sequence). In DNA form, the CDR3 reads TGTGCCAGCAGTGTTACAGGGGGCTCTAACTATGGCTACACCTTC. Protein: CASSVTGGSNYGYTF.

The chain couples TRBV4-2 to TRBJ2-1; TRBD2 matches 10 bases. The V and J ends lost 4 bases and 5 bases, in that order; junction bases with no gene match: 8. This CDR3 has 16 amino acids. Germline CDR1 LGHNA, CDR2 YNFKEQ. The CDR3 here is CASSRREREGHNEQFF. The CDR3 region has the DNA TGTGCCAGCAGCCGAAGGGAGCGGGAGGGCCACAATGAGCAGTTCTTC.

Remarks on this clone: Other DNA sequences from this sample encode an identical CDR3 as well. The chain joins TRBV9 to TRBJ2-3, with D maybe TRBD1 (6 bases). From germline, CDR1 is SGDLS and CDR2 YYNGEE. The CDR3 has 15 residues. The ends were cut back, 2 bases at V and 0 bases at J, with 10 bases in the middle. Here the CDR3 reads CASSVGTTSTDTQYF. CDR3 coding DNA: TGTGCCAGCAGCGTCGGGACAACAAGCACAGATACGCAGTATTTT.

The J gene is TRBJ2-2, the V gene TRBV6-6, with 8 bases matching TRBD1. The CDR3 spans 16 residues. V trimming: 2 bases; J trimming: 6 bases; junction bases outside the gene matches: 8. The V gene's germline CDR1 is MNHNY and CDR2 SVGAGI (reference sequence). The CDR3 sequence: CASSYAPTGDAGELFF. The CDR3 DNA sequence: TGTGCCAGCAGTTACGCTCCGACAGGGGACGCCGGGGAGCTGTTTTTT.

The count of this clone is one. The V call is TRBV4-3, the J call TRBJ2-1; TRBD2 matches 11 bases. V lost 0 bases and J lost 8; bases outside the gene matches: 3. The germline V gene has CDR1 LGHNA and CDR2 YSLEER. The CDR3 covers 15 residues. CDR3: CASSQDSGRVDEQFF. The CDR3 DNA reads TGCGCCAGCAGCCAAGATAGCGGGAGGGTAGATGAGCAGTTCTTC.

V and J are TRBV7-2 and TRBJ2-7; D might be TRBD1 or TRBD2, each matching 6 bases. Trimming removed 5 bases at V and 4 bases at J, with 18 bases between. CDR3 length: 15 amino acids. CDR1 is SGHTA and CDR2 is FQGNSA in the germline V gene. CDR3 nucleotides: TGTGCCAGCAGCCCTGAGTGGGGGGCGCAGTACGAGCAGTACTTC. Protein: CASSPEWGAQYEQYF.

The rearrangement joins TRBV2 to TRBJ2-1, with 8 bases that match TRBD2. Germline assignment: CDR1 SNHLY and CDR2 FYNNEI. With 0 bases clipped from V and 8 bases from J, the junction kept 6 bases outside the gene matches. There are 15 residues in the CDR3. The CDR3: CASSEAAGVVDEQFF. CDR3 nucleotides: TGTGCCAGCAGTGAAGCAGCGGGAGTAGTCGATGAGCAGTTCTTC.

The chain joins TRBV12-2 to TRBJ2-1; the listed D gene, TRBD2, was not tested against the DNA. TRBV12-2 is given as a pseudogene. The CDR3 spans 21 residues. CDR3 loop: CASRLDTTGEHNSRSYNEQFF. The CDR3 DNA follows: TGTGCAAGTCGCTTAGACACGACGGGGGAGCACAACTCCCGCTCCTACAATGAGCAGTTCTTC.